Sequencing of this T cell receptor beta chain was carried out in a study of regulatory dendritic cells for organ transplantation. Study-level results: Regulatory dendritic cells appeared to expand memory CD8+ clones less than mature ones.

Turning to this clone: What it recognizes is unknown.

This table comes from immunoSEQ multiplex PCR, and its TCRdb copy is limited to in-frame clones, with some not included. Among around 13,000 clones listed, about four fifths were seen once. Sorted subsets were CFSE-labeled and cultured less than 6 days with allogeneic dendritic cells. Germline values: CDR1 SGHVS, CDR2 FQNEAQ. The CDR3 has 15 residues. The ends lost 0 bases at V and 6 bases at J; junction bases unmatched: 8. This clonotype was obtained from a human donor in good health. The rearrangement uses TRBV7-8 and TRBJ2-7; 7 bases line up with TRBD1. The sample was naive CD8+ T cells from blood cultured with regulatory dendritic cells. The subset: CD45RA+ naive T cells. This CDR3 reads CASSLAAGDRVEQYF. The CDR3 nucleotides are TGTGCCAGCAGCTTAGCGGCGGGTGACAGGGTCGAGCAGTACTTC.